This TCR beta chain was sequenced during a study of blood T cell repertoires in COVID-19. The overall study: Sites across the United States, Italy and Spain contributed samples from acute and convalescent COVID-19. Sample material is recorded as cDNA or gDNA derived from T cells, B-cell-depleted T cells, or PBMCs.

The V and J ends lost 2 bases and 1 base, in that order; junction bases with no gene match: 4. This CDR3 is 15 amino acids long. The germline gives CDR1 SGHTA, CDR2 FQGNSA. This clone has a single count. Sequenced by immunoSEQ multiplex PCR; TCRdb stores in-frame clones only, minus some. The table records 170,000 or so clones, about 90% of them present only once. Individuals aged about 18 to 100 years were recruited from 24 US areas. Grouping used clinical history reported by participants in a survey and questionnaire. The sequenced sample was PBMCs or T cells enriched from blood (not recorded which). V gene TRBV7-2 combines with J gene TRBJ1-1; TRBD1 matches at 7 bases. This sequence was found in a woman aged 50 to 60 who had recovered from COVID-19. CDR3 amino acids: CASSLLGGTNTEAFF. Written as DNA, the CDR3 is TGTGCCAGCAGCTTATTAGGGGGCACGAACACTGAAGCTTTCTTT.